This T cell receptor (beta chain) was sequenced during a study of identical twins. The CDR3 contains 15 residues. V gave up 6 bases and J gave up 2 bases, with 15 bases separating them. Of note for this clonotype: Its antigen is undetermined.

Study-wide findings and caveats: Among monozygotic twins, out-of-frame TCR alpha sharing exceeded what models predicted. The conclusions drew on cross-sectional statistical analysis instead of tracking the same donors. In cord blood, abundant beta clonotypes had fewer insertions; memory showed no trend.

Unique molecular identifiers were present on cDNA, and template switching added a universal primer site. TCRdb called the 5' RACE reads again in MiXCR, with one record for every CDR3 protein. The data contain a few hundred thousand distinct CDR3 sequences, roughly 12% of them singletons. These data are also associated with another study on yellow fever vaccine responses in identical twins.

The chain employs TRBV12-3 or TRBV12-4 and TRBJ2-3, with D perhaps matching TRBD1 or TRBD2 (6 bases each). The sequenced sample consisted of CD8+ T cells sorted from blood. This sequence was found in a woman between 18 and 29 years old in good health. DNA for the CDR3: TGTGCCAGCAGCGTAACGGGGGCCCACACAGATACGCAGTATTTT. It yields the protein CASSVTGAHTDTQYF.